The 17 T cell receptor beta chains reported below all come from one sample, sequenced in a study of cytomegalovirus exposure and HLA in healthy donors. The primer mix had 60 Vbeta and 13 Jbeta primers. Here immunoSEQ multiplex PCR was the method, and the copy in TCRdb shows in-frame clones only, minus some. The top ten clones hold less than 5.5% of a sample with 100,000 to 150,000 clones, around three quarters of them seen once. Sequencing was performed on PBMCs. The receptors were gathered from a man aged 45-65 years in good health and CMV-seropositive.

This clone is a singleton in its sample. The sample holds other DNA sequences that translate to the same CDR3. The chain employs TRBV5-6 and TRBJ2-2; D perhaps matches TRBD1 (6 bases). This CDR3 has 13 residues. Trimming cost V 1 base and J 5 bases, with 6 bases left between them. Germline CDR1 reads SGHDT; CDR2 reads YYEEEE. CDR3 region: CASSLQGTGELFF. In DNA, the CDR3 is TGTGCCAGCAGCTTGCAGGGGACCGGGGAGCTGTTTTTT.

This clone was seen once. This rearrangement joins TRBV28 to TRBJ2-7; 9 bases align to TRBD2. CDR3 length equals 16 residues. The ends lost 7 bases at V and 3 bases at J; junction bases unmatched: 13. The V gene's germline CDR1 is MDHEN and CDR2 SYDVKM. The CDR3 DNA sequence: TGTGCCAGCACAACGGGGCTAGCGGGACGGAACTACGAGCAGTACTTC. Translated, it gives CASTTGLAGRNYEQYF.

The chain combines TRBV23-1 with TRBJ1-2; D perhaps matches TRBD1 (6 bases). TRBV23-1 is placed among ORFs of uncertain function. The CDR3 is 20 amino acids. Trimming stripped 4 bases from V and 8 bases from J, with 35 bases between. For the CDR3, the DNA is TGCGCCAGCAGTCGGGGGCCGAGGGGTACGGATCCGACCAGCCCAACCGGCTACACCTTC. As protein: CASSRGPRGTDPTSPTGYTF.

This clone appeared a few times. The chain recombines TRBV5-1 with TRBJ2-1; 7 positions agree with TRBD2. Germline V gives CDR1 SGHRS, CDR2 YFSETQ. This CDR3 has 15 residues. The V gene end was trimmed by 6 bases and the J gene end by 4 bases; junction bases not matched to a gene: 10. This CDR3 reads CASTEGGQSYNEQFF. Written as DNA, the CDR3 is TGCGCCAGCACCGAGGGAGGGCAATCGTACAATGAGCAGTTCTTC. The variable domain in full, completed from reference TRBV5-1 and TRBJ2-1, reads KAGVTQTPRYLIKTRGQQVTLSCSPISGHRSVSWYQQTPGQGLQFLFEYFSETQRNKGNFPGRFSGRQFSNSRSEMNVSTLELGDSALYLCASTEGGQSYNEQFFGPGTRLTVL.

V usage is TRBV19 and J usage is TRBJ1-4; 7 bases line up with TRBD1. The CDR3 is made up of 15 amino acids. Per germline, CDR1 LNHDA and CDR2 SQIVND (reference sequence). V lost 4 bases and J lost 7; bases outside the gene matches: 9. Here the CDR3 DNA reads TGTGCCAGTAGTAACCCGGGACAGACCGTTGAAAAACTGTTTTTT. This translates into CASSNPGQTVEKLFF.

This clone was counted a single time. V and J are TRBV9 and TRBJ1-1; D remains ambiguous. Germline loops: CDR1 SGDLS, CDR2 YYNGEE. The CDR3 has 16 amino acids. V was shortened by 3 bases and J by 4 bases, with 19 bases between the two germline ends. The CDR3 DNA reads as TGTGCCAGCAGCGCCCATTTTGGAGGATTACTCACTGAAGCTTTCTTT. Its translation: CASSAHFGGLLTEAFF. The variable domain in full, completed from reference TRBV9 and TRBJ1-1, reads DSGVTQTPKHLITATGQRVTLRCSPRSGDLSVYWYQQSLDQGLQFLIQYYNGEERAKGNILERFSAQQFPDLHSELNLSSLELGDSALYFCASSAHFGGLLTEAFFGQGTRLTVV.

The genes are TRBV30 and TRBJ2-7; D is possibly TRBD1 (5 bases). V was trimmed by 3 bases and J by 6 bases, leaving 9 bases between them. CDR3 size: 11 residues. The germline V gene encodes CDR1 GTSNPN and CDR2 SVGIG (reference sequence). CDR3 bases: TGTGCCTGGAGCGCCAGGGTCGAGCAGTACTTC. This codes for CAWSARVEQYF.

The V and J genes are TRBV27 and TRBJ2-4; D is possibly TRBD1 (6 bases). Germline V gene sequence: CDR1 MNHEY, CDR2 SMNVEV (reference sequence). Trimming left V 5 bases short and J 7 bases short, with 12 bases between. The CDR3 runs to 13 residues. The CDR3 protein is CASSSRQANIQYF. The CDR3 coding sequence is TGTGCCAGCAGTAGCCGACAGGCTAACATTCAGTACTTC.

The CDR3 spells CASSPRTGGSGNTIYF. The CDR3 region has the DNA TGTGCCAGCAGCCCTCGGACGGGAGGCTCTGGAAACACCATATATTTT. The chain joins TRBV7-6 to TRBJ1-3; D not certain. Germline V CDR1 and CDR2: SGHVS, FNYEAQ. Trimming pared 5 bases from V and 0 bases from J, leaving 14 bases between. CDR3 length: 16 residues.

The sample holds a few counts of this clone. The gene calls are TRBV5-8 and TRBJ1-3; D is perhaps TRBD1 (5 bases). The CDR3 is 16 amino acids. V lost 4 bases to trimming and J lost 2 bases, with 16 bases between them. Germline V gives CDR1 SGHTS, CDR2 YDEGEE. The CDR3 DNA sequence: TGTGCCAGCAGCCGGGGGGTAGGAAACGCTGGAAACACCATATATTTT. Protein sequence: CASSRGVGNAGNTIYF.

V is TRBV6-6 and J is TRBJ1-2, with 8 bases that match TRBD1. J lost 8 bases, V lost 2 bases, and 7 bases had no gene match. In germline, CDR1 is MNHNY, CDR2 SVGAGI (reference sequence). This CDR3 comprises 14 residues. CDR3 amino acids: CASSYAQGAGGYTF. DNA for the CDR3: TGTGCCAGCAGTTACGCGCAGGGGGCGGGAGGCTACACCTTC.

V gene TRBV2 combines with J gene TRBJ2-5, with a tentative D call TRBD2 (5 bases). Germline V gene data show CDR1 as SNHLY and CDR2 as FYNNEI. This CDR3 contains 14 residues. Trimming cost V 7 bases and J 1 base, with 13 bases left between them. CDR3 sequence reads: CASTYGLAQETQYF. CDR3 nucleotides: TGTGCCAGCACCTACGGGCTAGCCCAAGAGACCCAGTACTTC.

The CDR3 nucleotides are TGTGCCAGTAGTATATCCGGGACAGGGGTTAAAGATACGCAGTATTTT. It is translated as CASSISGTGVKDTQYF. The V and J genes are TRBV19 and TRBJ2-3; TRBD1 matches at 10 bases. The V segment lost 2 bases and the J segment 5 bases; nucleotides outside the gene matches: 7. The germline gives CDR1 LNHDA, CDR2 SQIVND (reference sequence). This CDR3 contains 16 residues.

This clone came up a few times. The V call is TRBV10-3, the J call TRBJ1-2; 7 positions agree with TRBD1. This CDR3 spans 14 amino acids. CDR1 is ENHRY, CDR2 SYGVKD, per germline. J lost 7 bases, V lost 6 bases, and 11 bases had no gene match. Here the CDR3 reads CAIREHLRGVGYTF. DNA for the CDR3: TGTGCCATCAGGGAACACCTCAGGGGGGTTGGCTACACCTTC.

The chain carries TRBV7-8 and TRBJ1-3, with no clear D. Trimming removed 2 bases at V and 10 bases at J, with 9 bases between. The germline V gene encodes CDR1 SGHVS and CDR2 FQNEAQ. The CDR3 runs to 12 residues. The CDR3 here is CASSLSTETIYF. CDR3 sequence (DNA): TGTGCCAGCAGCTTATCTACCGAGACCATATATTTT.

V gene TRBV7-8 combines with J gene TRBJ1-1; D gene uncertain. CDR3 length: 14 residues. V was clipped by 3 bases and J by 1 base, with 9 bases between them. From germline, CDR1 is SGHVS and CDR2 FQNEAQ. This CDR3 is CASSFKRANTEAFF. As DNA, the CDR3 is TGTGCCAGCAGCTTCAAAAGAGCGAACACTGAAGCTTTCTTT.

The chain couples TRBV5-4 to TRBJ1-1, with D unresolved. The V end was cut by 4 bases, the J end by 6 bases, with 13 bases between. This CDR3 spans 13 amino acids. From germline, CDR1 is SGHNT and CDR2 YYREEE (reference sequence). CDR3 sequence (DNA): TGTGCCAGCAGCCCGGGGTCGAGGGCTGAAGCTTTCTTT. Protein: CASSPGSRAEAFF.